A single sample gave rise to the 18 T cell receptor beta chains below, sequenced in a study of T cell responses to AZD1222 COVID-19 vaccine. Assay used: immunoSEQ multiplex PCR; TCRdb lists only in-frame clones, some missing. The table lists roughly 100,000 clones, approximately 90% of them singletons. Sequencing used peripheral blood, obtained 28 days after the second AZD1222 dose. The receptors here all came from an adult who received the AZD1222 COVID-19 vaccine.

This chain uses TRBV27 with TRBJ2-1; 7 positions match TRBD2. Per germline, CDR1 MNHEY and CDR2 SMNVEV (reference sequence). The junction had 5 bases not matched to a gene; V was cut back by 6 bases and J by 0 bases. The CDR3 runs to 15 residues. The chain's CDR3 is CASSTSVSSYNEQFF. CDR3 sequence (DNA): TGTGCCAGCAGCACTAGCGTTAGCTCCTACAATGAGCAGTTCTTC.

The count of this clone is one. V and J are TRBV3-1 (or the pseudogene TRBV3-2) and TRBJ2-2; no firm D call. Germline values: CDR1 LGHDT, CDR2 YNNKEL (reference sequence). V lost 5 bases, J lost 8 bases, and 9 bases lay in between. The CDR3 is 12 amino acids. CDR3: CASSFLAGELFF. CDR3 nucleotides: TGTGCCAGCAGCTTCCTGGCGGGGGAGCTGTTTTTT.

The genes are TRBV7-3 and TRBJ2-2, with D tentatively TRBD1 (5 bases). Germline V CDR1 and CDR2: SGHTA, FQGTGA. The CDR3 has 13 amino acids. V was shortened by 6 bases and J by 5 bases, with 10 bases between the two germline ends. For the CDR3, the DNA is TGTGCCAGCAGTCAGGGATGGACCGGGGAGCTGTTTTTT. Translated: CASSQGWTGELFF.

V is TRBV3-1 (or the pseudogene TRBV3-2) and J is TRBJ2-6; D unresolved. The CDR3 extends over 15 amino acids. Germline CDR1 is LGHDT and CDR2 is YNNKEL (reference sequence). V shed 4 bases and J shed 0 bases, with 7 bases lying between them. CDR3 DNA sequence: TGTGCCAGCAGCCTGTCTGGCTCTGGGGCCAACGTCCTGACTTTC. Its translation: CASSLSGSGANVLTF.

The chain combines TRBV28 with TRBJ2-4, with 9 nucleotides matching TRBD1. CDR3 length: 16 residues. Germline V gives CDR1 MDHEN, CDR2 SYDVKM. V was clipped by 2 bases and J by 3 bases; unmatched bases: 5. The CDR3 spells CASSLGDRVGKNIQYF. The CDR3 bases are TGTGCCAGCAGTTTAGGGGACAGGGTTGGCAAAAACATTCAGTACTTC.

The rearrangement uses TRBV3-1 (or the pseudogene TRBV3-2) and TRBJ2-7; D is possibly TRBD1 (5 bases). V shed 2 bases and J shed 1 base, with 15 bases lying between them. The V gene's germline CDR1 is LGHDT and CDR2 YNNKEL (reference sequence). The length of the CDR3 is 16 residues. Written as DNA, the CDR3 is TGTGCCAGCAGCCAATTAGCAGGGTCGGTATCCTACGAGCAGTACTTC. Its protein product is CASSQLAGSVSYEQYF.

A single count supports this clone. The J gene is TRBJ1-2, the V gene TRBV18; D gene uncertain. Trimming left V 4 bases short and J 0 bases short, with 21 bases between. The CDR3 extends over 18 amino acids. Germline V lookup: CDR1 KGHSH, CDR2 LQKENI. CDR3: CASSQHRQSLAANYGYTF. In nucleotides, the CDR3 is TGTGCCAGCTCACAGCATCGTCAAAGTTTGGCCGCTAACTATGGCTACACCTTC.

The rearrangement uses TRBV7-2 and TRBJ2-7, with D possibly TRBD2 on 6 matching bases. Per germline, CDR1 SGHTA and CDR2 FQGNSA. There are 16 residues in the CDR3. V was pared by 1 base and J by 0 bases, with 13 bases between. This CDR3 is CASSLVSRGFSYEQYF. The CDR3 nucleotides are TGTGCCAGCAGCTTAGTCTCTCGGGGGTTCTCCTACGAGCAGTACTTC.

V usage is TRBV5-4 and J usage is TRBJ2-1; TRBD2 might be the D (6 bases). Trimming took 3 bases from V and 3 from J, leaving 13 bases between them. In germline, CDR1 is SGHNT, CDR2 YYREEE (reference sequence). The CDR3 covers 15 residues. CDR3 bases: TGTGCCAGCAGCTCCTTTAGCGGCGTCTACAATGAGCAGTTCTTC. This gives the protein CASSSFSGVYNEQFF.

The V call is TRBV3-1 (or the pseudogene TRBV3-2), the J call TRBJ1-1, with TRBD1 identical over 8 bases. The CDR3 spans 16 residues. Germline loops: CDR1 LGHDT, CDR2 YNNKEL (reference sequence). With 0 bases clipped from V and 5 bases from J, the junction kept 8 bases outside the gene matches. The DNA for the CDR3 is TGTGCCAGCAGCCAAGATCCCCAGGGGGCAAGTACTGAAGCTTTCTTT. Translation gives CASSQDPQGASTEAFF.

This chain links TRBV20-1 with TRBJ2-3; unclear D gene. The V and J ends lost 3 bases and 0 bases respectively, with 10 bases between them. Per germline, CDR1 DFQATT and CDR2 SNEGSKA (reference sequence). CDR3 length: 14 residues. DNA for the CDR3: TGCAGTGCTAGTGGGCGGCAGAGCACAGATACGCAGTATTTT. Translation: CSASGRQSTDTQYF.

The genes are TRBV19 and TRBJ1-2; TRBD1 matches at 7 bases. Trimming at V came to 7 bases and at J to 5 bases, leaving 7 bases not matched to a gene. Germline CDR1 LNHDA, CDR2 SQIVND (reference sequence). The CDR3 totals 13 residues. The CDR3 DNA is TGTGCCAGTACCGCCCAGGGGGGATATGGCTACACCTTC. This encodes CASTAQGGYGYTF.

V and J are TRBV5-5 and TRBJ1-5, with D uncertain. This CDR3 contains 17 residues. CDR1 and CDR2 from the germline V gene are SGHKS and YYEKEE (reference sequence). Trimming pared 1 base from V and 0 bases from J, leaving 14 bases between. In DNA, the CDR3 is TGTGCCAGCAGCTTGTTGCATGAAGTGGATAGCAATCAGCCCCAGCATTTT. It encodes CASSLLHEVDSNQPQHF. Supplemented by reference TRBV5-5 and TRBJ1-5, the full variable domain reads DAGVTQSPTHLIKTRGQQVTLRCSPISGHKSVSWYQQVLGQGPQFIFQYYEKEERGRGNFPDRFSARQFPNYSSELNVNALLLGDSALYLCASSLLHEVDSNQPQHFGDGTRLSIL.

The J gene is TRBJ2-5, the V gene TRBV7-9, with D possibly TRBD2 on 5 matching bases. CDR3 length: 14 amino acids. V was cut by 4 bases and J by 2 bases, with 11 bases left in between. The germline V gene has CDR1 SEHNR and CDR2 FQNEAQ (reference sequence). The CDR3 DNA sequence: TGTGCCAGCAGCTCCTTTAGCGAGCAAGAGACCCAGTACTTC. The encoded protein is CASSSFSEQETQYF.

The chain is built from TRBV4-1 and TRBJ2-1; 11 positions agree with TRBD1. Germline CDR1 and CDR2: MGHRA and YSYEKL. The CDR3 extends over 15 amino acids. The trim removed 4 bases at V and 4 bases at J, leaving 3 bases unmatched. CDR3 sequence (DNA): TGCGCCAGCAGCCTCCGGGACAGGGGGTACAATGAGCAGTTCTTC. It encodes CASSLRDRGYNEQFF.

In its sample, this clone was seen once. The rearrangement joins TRBV6-1 to TRBJ1-3, with a possible D match to TRBD1 (6 bases). V shed 5 bases and J shed 4 bases, with 12 bases lying between them. The CDR3 covers 14 residues. Germline loops: CDR1 MNHNS, CDR2 SASEGT. The CDR3 protein is CASSSQGSGNTIYF. For the CDR3, the DNA is TGTGCCAGCAGTTCTCAGGGGTCCGGAAACACCATATATTTT.

This clone was seen more than once but under ten times. CDR3 sequence: CASSPSPAFEQYF. The CDR3 nucleotides are TGTGCCAGCAGTCCCAGTCCGGCCTTCGAGCAGTACTTC. The chain employs TRBV11-2 and TRBJ2-7, with unresolved D. Germline V gene lookup returns CDR1 SGHAT and CDR2 FQNNGV. The CDR3 runs to 13 residues. V shed 6 bases and J shed 6 bases, with 15 bases lying between them.

CDR3 coding DNA: TGTGCCAGCAGCTTGGTCGGGTCCCTCACAGATACGCAGTATTTT. It encodes CASSLVGSLTDTQYF. The chain combines TRBV7-3 with TRBJ2-3; D is unclear. Trimming removed 3 bases from V and 2 bases from J, with 12 bases in between. Germline V lookup: CDR1 SGHTA, CDR2 FQGTGA. CDR3 length: 15 residues.